Sequencing of this T cell receptor (beta chain) was carried out in a study of STAT5B mutations in CD4+ large granular lymphocyte leukemia. Study background: The CDR3 'QG' motif was associated with a particular HLA allele among healthy donors. The study, taken as a whole, reports: Without HLA matching, higher CD4+ than CD8+ T-LGLL clonality could reflect small sample size. Patient CD4-sorted repertoires looked more clonal than healthy CD4+ repertoires, even without putative leukemic clones.

On this clone itself: Its antigen is still unknown.

Here immunoSEQ multiplex PCR was the method, and the copy in TCRdb shows in-frame clones only, minus some. Seen here are about 34,000 clones, approximately 88% observed once, and the top ten hold 0.97%. Germline lookup yields CDR1 MRHNA and CDR2 SNTAGT. V trimming: 5 bases; J trimming: 2 bases; junction bases outside the gene matches: 3. The CDR3 length is 14 residues. The sample comprised CD4+ T cells from blood buffy coats. This sequence joins TRBV6-4 and TRBJ2-3, with 8 bases identical to TRBD2. This receptor was obtained from a human donor in good health. CDR3 in DNA: TGTGCCAGCAGTTTAGCGGGGTTCACAGATACGCAGTATTTT. It translates to CASSLAGFTDTQYF.